The 14 T cell receptor beta chains below were found in one sample sequenced in a study of blood T cell repertoires in COVID-19. Some clones are missing from TCRdb's copy, which holds only in-frame ones; the method was immunoSEQ multiplex PCR. The sample yields about 150,000 clones, over 80% seen once. The specimen sequenced was PBMCs or T cells enriched from blood (not recorded which). The receptors originated from a woman between 45 and 65 years old who had been exposed to COVID-19.

This clone was recorded only once. This sequence joins TRBV21-1 and TRBJ2-5; the table gives TRBD2 as D, unverified against the DNA. TRBV21-1 is shown as a pseudogene. The CDR3 length is 16 residues. CDR3 DNA: TGTGCCAGCACCTCTCTAGCGGACGGGGGAAAGTGGACCCAGTACTTC. Its protein product is CASTSLADGGKWTQYF.

The V and J genes are TRBV7-2 and TRBJ1-1; D is perhaps TRBD1 (6 bases). The CDR3 is made up of 13 amino acids. Germline V CDR1 and CDR2: SGHTA, FQGNSA. V was shortened by 5 bases and J by 11 bases, with 18 bases between the two germline ends. The CDR3 coding sequence is TGTGCCAGCAGCCTTAGTCAGGGGATAGTTGCTTTCTTT. It translates to CASSLSQGIVAFF.

The chain combines TRBV7-8 with TRBJ2-7, with a weak D call TRBD2 (5 bases). The CDR3 runs 13 residues. Trimming stripped 3 bases from V and 4 bases from J, with 10 bases between. Germline CDR1 and CDR2: SGHVS and FQNEAQ. The CDR3 loop is CASSFAGLYEQYF. CDR3 sequence (DNA): TGTGCCAGCAGCTTTGCCGGACTTTACGAGCAGTACTTC.

The gene calls are TRBV19 and TRBJ1-6, with TRBD1 matching over 8 bases. The CDR3 is 14 residues long. Germline CDR1 reads LNHDA; CDR2 reads SQIVND (reference sequence). V shed 5 bases, J shed 7 bases, and the junction held 4 bases outside the gene matches. CDR3 sequence (DNA): TGTGCCAGTAGTGCCGGACAGGGCAATTCACCCCTCCACTTT. Protein product: CASSAGQGNSPLHF.

This clone was seen a single time. The rearrangement links TRBV7-9 to TRBJ1-1; D uncertain. This CDR3 comprises 15 residues. V lost 5 bases, J lost 5 bases, and 18 bases lay in between. The germline V gene encodes CDR1 SEHNR and CDR2 FQNEAQ (reference sequence). The CDR3 bases are TGTGCCAGCAGCCCTGCCAGTTATGCGGGGACTGAAGCTTTCTTT. It yields the protein CASSPASYAGTEAFF. The full variable domain, completed using reference TRBV7-9 and TRBJ1-1, is DTGVSQNPRHKITKRGQNVTFRCDPISEHNRLYWYRQTLGQGPEFLTYFQNEAQLEKSRLLSDRFSAERPKGSFSTLEIQRTEQGDSAMYLCASSPASYAGTEAFFGQGTRLTVV.

The CDR3 loop is CASTASGGRTDTQYF. CDR3 in DNA: TGTGCCAGCACCGCGTCGGGGGGGCGCACAGATACGCAGTATTTT. This rearrangement joins TRBV2 to TRBJ2-3; TRBD2 matches at 8 bases. Germline V lookup: CDR1 SNHLY, CDR2 FYNNEI. The V gene end was trimmed by 7 bases and the J gene end by 1 base; junction bases not matched to a gene: 7. The CDR3 length is 15 residues.

The chain couples TRBV10-2 to TRBJ1-2, with 11 nucleotides matching TRBD1. The V gene end was trimmed by 5 bases and the J gene end by 7 bases; junction bases not matched to a gene: 6. The germline CDR1 and CDR2 sequences are WSHSY and SAAADI. The CDR3 consists of 14 residues. CDR3 DNA: TGCGCCAGCAGTAACCGGGACAGGGGGGGTGGCTACACCTTC. The encoded protein is CASSNRDRGGGYTF.

A single count supports this clone. The CDR3 sequence is CASSKGGLVYGELFF. Written as DNA, the CDR3 is TGTGCCAGCAGCAAAGGGGGACTAGTATACGGGGAGCTGTTTTTT. The V and J genes are TRBV11-3 and TRBJ2-2, with 8 bases aligning to TRBD2. V lost 5 bases and J lost 7; bases outside the gene matches: 9. Germline V CDR1 and CDR2: SGHNT, YENEEA. The CDR3 totals 15 residues.

The rearrangement joins TRBV5-1 to TRBJ2-1, with 13 bases that match TRBD2. The ends lost 4 bases at V and 0 bases at J; junction bases unmatched: 10. This CDR3 comprises 19 residues. CDR1 and CDR2 from the germline V gene are SGHRS and YFSETQ. CDR3 bases: TGCGCCAGCAGCATAACGGGACTAGCGGGAAGATACTCCTACAATGAGCAGTTCTTC. This encodes CASSITGLAGRYSYNEQFF.

The chain combines TRBV19 with TRBJ1-1; 7 bases map to TRBD1. Per germline, CDR1 LNHDA and CDR2 SQIVND (reference sequence). J was trimmed by 4 bases and V by 6 bases; bases with no gene match: 14. This CDR3 comprises 16 residues. This CDR3 is CASSAHRGDRGTEAFF. The CDR3 DNA reads as TGTGCCAGTAGCGCCCACAGGGGAGATAGGGGCACTGAAGCTTTCTTT.

This rearrangement joins TRBV7-6 to TRBJ2-5; 7 bases are a match to TRBD1. In germline, CDR1 is SGHVS, CDR2 FNYEAQ. V lost 5 bases to trimming and J lost 5 bases; unmatched junction nucleotides: 11. This CDR3 spans 15 amino acids. Here the CDR3 DNA reads TGTGCCAGCAGCCTCTCAGGGGGAACGGGGGAGACCCAGTACTTC. Translation: CASSLSGGTGETQYF.

The rearrangement uses TRBV9 and TRBJ1-3; D might be TRBD1 (5 bases). V gave up 0 bases and J gave up 2 bases, with 15 bases separating them. Looked up from germline, CDR1 is SGDLS and CDR2 is YYNGEE. This CDR3 contains 17 residues. The CDR3 DNA sequence: TGTGCCAGCAGCGTAGGGCAGGGCGCTAATCCTGGAAACACCATATATTTT. Protein sequence: CASSVGQGANPGNTIYF.

The chain combines TRBV11-2 with TRBJ2-1, with TRBD1 as a possible D gene (6 bases). Germline values: CDR1 SGHAT, CDR2 FQNNGV. The V gene lost 5 bases and the J gene lost 3 bases, with 14 bases spanning the gap. This CDR3 comprises 15 residues. In DNA, the CDR3 is TGTGCCAGCAGCCTCCGGGACAAACACTACAATGAGCAGTTCTTC. Translating it yields CASSLRDKHYNEQFF.

The V gene is TRBV19, the J gene TRBJ1-1, with unresolved D. The V and J ends lost 4 bases and 1 base respectively, with 10 bases between them. The CDR3 extends over 14 amino acids. Germline values: CDR1 LNHDA, CDR2 SQIVND (reference sequence). The CDR3 nucleotides are TGTGCCAGTAGTAGTGAGGTGGGGAACACTGAAGCTTTCTTT. This codes for CASSSEVGNTEAFF.